A single sample gave rise to the 17 T cell receptor beta chains below, sequenced in a study of glioma-infiltrating T cells. Amplification of TCR alpha and beta CDR3 regions from RNA used iRepertoire nested multiplex PCR. TCRdb reprocessed the multiplex PCR reads with MiXCR, giving one entry per CDR3 protein. The top ten clones hold about 12% of a sample with 400,000 or so distinct CDR3 sequences, 41% of them seen once. The sequenced material came from glioma tissue, nonneoplastic brain tissue, or PBMCs (not recorded which). Receptors were obtained from a human donor with low-grade glioma or glioblastoma, undergoing nonglioma brain surgery, or in good health (not recorded which).

This clonotype was seen many times. V is TRBV28 and J is TRBJ1-2; D might be TRBD1 (5 bases). Germline CDR1 and CDR2: MDHEN and SYDVKM. This CDR3 contains 12 residues. V was shortened by 5 bases and J by 7 bases, with 11 bases between the two germline ends. In DNA, the CDR3 is TGTGCCAGCAGTCCCCGGGGCCCTGGCTACACCTTC. This gives the protein CASSPRGPGYTF.

In its sample, this clonotype was seen many times. This rearrangement joins TRBV20-1 to TRBJ2-3, with TRBD2 matching 7 bases. Per the germline V gene, CDR1 is DFQATT and CDR2 is SNEGSKA (reference sequence). Losses at the gene ends were 0 bases for V and 1 base for J; bases not matched to a gene: 4. The length of the CDR3 is 15 residues. The CDR3 region has the DNA TGCAGTGCTAGAGATTTGGCGGGAGGCACAGATACGCAGTATTTT. It codes for CSARDLAGGTDTQYF.

This clonotype was seen only a few times. CDR3 nucleotide sequence: TGTGCCAGCAGCTATCCTAGCGGGAGTCAACTAGACCCATCCACAGATACGCAGTATTTT. Its translation: CASSYPSGSQLDPSTDTQYF. The chain is built from TRBV7-9 and TRBJ2-3; 10 bases align to TRBD2. The CDR3 consists of 20 residues. V shed 4 bases, J shed 2 bases, and the junction held 18 bases outside the gene matches. Germline loops: CDR1 SEHNR, CDR2 FQNEAQ (reference sequence).

The chain combines TRBV24-1 with TRBJ1-1, with 7 nucleotides matching TRBD1. V trimming: 6 bases; J trimming: 4 bases; junction bases outside the gene matches: 7. Germline V gene lookup returns CDR1 KGHDR and CDR2 SFDVKD. This CDR3 is built from 14 residues. The CDR3 protein is CATSNRGDGTEAFF. The CDR3 coding sequence is TGTGCCACCAGTAACAGGGGAGACGGCACTGAAGCTTTCTTT.

As DNA, the CDR3 is TGTGCCAGCAGCGTACTGGACACCCACAATGAGCAGTTCTTC. Its protein product is CASSVLDTHNEQFF. This rearrangement joins TRBV27 to TRBJ2-5, with D possibly being TRBD1 (5 bases). The J call is doubtful: the DNA matches TRBJ2-1 better. CDR1 and CDR2 from the germline V gene are MNHEY and SMNVEV (reference sequence). CDR3 length equals 14 residues.

About this clonotype itself: A much larger clonotype is one base distant, so this may be a read error. Because the CDR3 is missing its conserved closing phenylalanine or tryptophan, this is likely a read error. V is TRBV20-1 and J is TRBJ2-5, with D perhaps TRBD1 (6 bases). This CDR3 spans 12 amino acids. CDR1 and CDR2 from the germline V gene are DFQATT and SNEGSKA (reference sequence). Trimming pared 6 bases from V and 4 bases from J, leaving 12 bases between. The CDR3 sequence: CSAYSRGETQYL. The DNA for the CDR3 is TGCAGTGCATATTCCAGGGGAGAGACCCAGTACCTC.

This clonotype occurred a few times. In DNA form, the CDR3 reads TGTGCCAGCAGTGCCGGACAGGGGGAGGGGGAGCTGTTTTTT. This encodes CASSAGQGEGELFF. The chain recombines TRBV6-1 with TRBJ2-2; 10 bases are shared with TRBD1. There are 14 residues in the CDR3. CDR1 is MNHNS, CDR2 SASEGT, per germline. J gave up 8 bases and V 4 bases, and 4 bases lay outside the gene matches.

This clonotype was observed once. Its ends do not fully match the called genes, so a read error is possible. This chain connects TRBV7-9 to TRBJ2-5, with D possibly matching TRBD2 (6 bases). Per the germline V gene, CDR1 is SEHNR and CDR2 is FQNEAQ (reference sequence). This CDR3 contains 16 residues. The CDR3: CASSSGVGGSQETQYF. The CDR3 DNA is TGCGCCAGCAGCTCGGGTGTCGGAGGGAGCCAAGAGACCCAGTACTTC.

A remark on this clonotype: Possible read error: a much larger clone is one base away. The gene calls are TRBV20-1 and TRBJ2-3; no clear D gene. CDR3 length: 12 amino acids. The V end lost 3 bases, the J end lost 5 bases, and 9 bases lay between the germline ends. Germline lookup yields CDR1 DFQATT and CDR2 SNEGSKA (reference sequence). The CDR3 is CSARPGLDTQYF. Written as DNA, the CDR3 is TGCAGTGCTAGGCCTGGATTAGATACGCAGTATTTT.

This chain links TRBV29-1 with TRBJ2-1; TRBD1 matches 7 bases. This CDR3 spans 13 amino acids. Germline loops: CDR1 SQVTM, CDR2 ANQGSEA. Trimming removed 7 bases from V and 4 bases from J; junction bases left unmatched: 7. The CDR3 DNA is TGCAGCGCGGAACAGGGGATGTACAATGAGCAGTTCTTC. Protein: CSAEQGMYNEQFF.

The chain is built from TRBV27 and TRBJ2-2; 7 bases map to TRBD1. From germline, CDR1 is MNHEY and CDR2 SMNVEV (reference sequence). The CDR3 length is 16 residues. The V and J ends lost 5 bases and 0 bases, in that order; junction bases with no gene match: 6. The CDR3 region has the DNA TGTGCCAGCAGTCTGACAGGGTTCGCGAACACCGGGGAGCTGTTTTTT. This encodes CASSLTGFANTGELFF.

This chain joins TRBV7-6 and TRBJ2-2, with unresolved D. The CDR3 sequence is 14 residues long. Germline CDR1 and CDR2: SGHVS and FNYEAQ. V lost 1 base to trimming and J lost 7 bases, with 10 bases between them. The CDR3, as DNA: TGTGCCAGCAGCTTAGATCGGCCCGGCGGGGAGCTGTTTTTT. Translated: CASSLDRPGGELFF.

Comment on this clonotype: This may come from a read error, since a much larger clone is one base off. The chain uses TRBV6-1 and TRBJ1-3; D is uncertain. CDR3 length: 12 amino acids. The germline gives CDR1 MNHNS, CDR2 SASEGT. CDR3 sequence: CASTDSGNSIYF. CDR3 bases: TGTGCCAGCACGGATTCCGGAAACTCCATATATTTT.

The rearrangement joins TRBV12-3 or TRBV12-4 to TRBJ2-1; D is uncertain. The CDR3 consists of 13 residues. Trimming removed 2 bases from V and 9 bases from J, with 11 bases in between. CDR3 residues: CASSLTTPSEQFF. As DNA, the CDR3 is TGTGCCAGCAGTTTAACTACCCCTAGTGAGCAGTTCTTC.

This chain uses TRBV6-5 with TRBJ1-2, with 7 bases that match TRBD1. The CDR3 sequence is 15 residues long. J was trimmed by 5 bases and V by 6 bases; bases with no gene match: 12. CDR1 is MNHEY and CDR2 is SVGAGI in the germline V gene. The CDR3 is CASSLGAGGPYGYTF. CDR3 sequence (DNA): TGTGCCAGCAGCTTAGGAGCAGGGGGGCCATATGGCTACACCTTC.

A note on this clonotype: A single base separates this from a much larger clone, so it may be a read error. No conserved phenylalanine or tryptophan ends this CDR3, so it is likely a read error. The chain combines TRBV6-6 with TRBJ2-7; 10 bases are a match to TRBD2. The CDR3 is made up of 14 amino acids. Trimming took 4 bases from V and 3 from J; bases not matched to a gene: 3. The germline CDR1 and CDR2 sequences are MNHNY and SVGAGI (reference sequence). CDR3 nucleotide sequence: TGTGCCAGCAGTTTTCTAGCGGGAGTCTACGAGCAGTACTCC. Protein: CASSFLAGVYEQYS.

This chain joins TRBV2 and TRBJ1-1; no clear D. V was clipped by 1 base and J by 6 bases, with 9 bases between them. Germline V lookup: CDR1 SNHLY, CDR2 FYNNEI. There are 13 residues in the CDR3. The CDR3 DNA reads as TGTGCCAGCAGTGAAGAAGTAGGGTCTGAAGCTTTCTTT. Protein sequence: CASSEEVGSEAFF. The full variable domain, in which reference TRBV2 and TRBJ1-1 provide the parts outside the CDR3, is EPEVTQTPSHQVTQMGQEVILRCVPISNHLYFYWYRQILGQKVEFLVSFYNNEISEKSEIFDDQFSVERPDGSNFTLKIRSTKLEDSAMYFCASSEEVGSEAFFGQGTRLTVV.